This TCR beta chain was identified during a study of control samples from healthy donors and cancer patients. Some clones are missing from TCRdb's copy, which holds only in-frame ones; the method was immunoSEQ multiplex PCR. The table shows over 120,000 clones, with about 95% occurring only once. Trimming left V 7 bases short and J 1 base short, with 7 bases between. There are 13 residues in the CDR3. The germline V gene encodes CDR1 SGHTA and CDR2 FQGNSA. The sample comprised PBMCs. This receptor was identified in a man in his sixties with colorectal cancer. The chain joins TRBV7-2 to TRBJ2-2; perhaps TRBD1 as D (5 bases). CDR3 coding DNA: TGTGCCAGCAAGACAGAGAACACCGGGGAGCTGTTTTTT. It yields the protein CASKTENTGELFF. The entire variable domain, with the rest obtained from reference TRBV7-2 and TRBJ2-2, is as follows: GAGVSQSPSNKVTEKGKDVELRCDPISGHTALYWYRQSLGQGLEFLIYFQGNSAPDKSGLPSDRFSAERTGGSVSTLTIQRTQQEDSAVYLCASKTENTGELFFGEGSRLTVL.